The 22 T cell receptor beta chains given below trace back to one sample, sequenced in a study of T-cell reconstitution after alpha-beta-depleted transplantation in children listed by TCRdb under 2016. What the treatment or condition label conveys for this sample: allogeneic hematopoietic cell transplantation with graft depleted of TCRalphabeta T cells and CD19 B cells. The library was built by means of PCR. Instrument used: Illumina HiSeq 2500. To normalize quantification of the TCRbeta repertoire, the TCR libraries were built with molecular barcoding that relied on unique molecular identifiers. TCRdb redid the processing of the public reads, applying fastp at Q25 and MiXCR, and retained in-frame beta chains. CDR3 protein duplicates are merged, each entry listing the most common genes and DNA. The table for this sample lists 90,000 to 150,000 distinct CDR3 sequences; about 21% of them were counted only once. The ten largest make up about 10% of the sample.

The specimen was PBMCs, mostly from graft donor cells, collected 180 days after TCRalphabeta/CD19-depleted stem cell transplant. These receptor sequences come from a male patient between 2 and 10 years old who had a stem cell transplant for chronic granulomatous disease, so the T cells may come from the graft donor.

This clonotype was counted a few times. V is TRBV11-2 and J is TRBJ2-1, with 7 bases matching TRBD2. The trim removed 2 bases at V and 4 bases at J, leaving 5 bases unmatched. The CDR3 length is 15 residues. CDR1 SGHAT and CDR2 FQNNGV come from the germline V gene. CDR3 loop: CASSLLSGGYNEQFF. Here the CDR3 DNA reads TGTGCCAGCAGCTTATTGTCGGGGGGATACAATGAGCAGTTCTTC.

There are many counts of this clonotype. The J gene is TRBJ1-1, the V gene TRBV6-6, with a possible D match to TRBD1 (6 bases). CDR3 size: 13 residues. CDR1 and CDR2 from the germline V gene are MNHNY and SVGAGI (reference sequence). The ends were cut back, 6 bases at V and 4 bases at J, with 12 bases in the middle. The CDR3 reads CASSPDSRTEAFF. For the CDR3, the DNA is TGTGCCAGCAGCCCGGACAGTCGCACTGAAGCTTTCTTT.

The chain recombines TRBV5-1 with TRBJ2-7, with 8 bases aligning to TRBD2. In germline, CDR1 is SGHRS, CDR2 YFSETQ. V trimming: 5 bases; J trimming: 0 bases; junction bases outside the gene matches: 10. The CDR3 runs to 16 residues. DNA for the CDR3: TGCGCCAGCAGAGTGGTAGCGGGATCGAGCTCCTACGAGCAGTACTTC. It codes for CASRVVAGSSSYEQYF. Filled out from reference TRBV5-1 and TRBJ2-7, the complete variable domain reads KAGVTQTPRYLIKTRGQQVTLSCSPISGHRSVSWYQQTPGQGLQFLFEYFSETQRNKGNFPGRFSGRQFSNSRSEMNVSTLELGDSALYLCASRVVAGSSSYEQYFGPGTRLTVT.

Many counts were recorded for this clonotype. This chain uses TRBV27 with TRBJ2-7; D is undetermined. CDR1 is MNHEY and CDR2 is SMNVEV in the germline V gene (reference sequence). This CDR3 spans 14 amino acids. V was clipped by 0 bases and J by 4 bases, with 10 bases between them. The CDR3 DNA reads TGTGCCAGCAGTTTATCTATGACAACTTACGAGCAGTACTTC. Protein sequence: CASSLSMTTYEQYF.

The rearrangement joins TRBV5-1 to TRBJ2-3, with D possibly being TRBD2 (5 bases). Trimming removed 2 bases at V and 2 bases at J, with 15 bases between. Germline loops: CDR1 SGHRS, CDR2 YFSETQ. The CDR3 is 16 residues long. CDR3 nucleotide sequence: TGCGCCAGCAGCTTAGAACTGGACTTACACACAGATACGCAGTATTTT. Translating gives CASSLELDLHTDTQYF.

There are many counts of this clonotype. V usage is TRBV5-5 and J usage is TRBJ2-3, with D uncertain. There are 14 residues in the CDR3. From germline, CDR1 is SGHKS and CDR2 YYEKEE (reference sequence). V was trimmed by 2 bases and J by 2 bases, leaving 9 bases between them. The CDR3 bases are TGTGCCAGCAGCTTCCCATTTTCCACAGATACGCAGTATTTT. This translates into CASSFPFSTDTQYF.

This clonotype has only a few counts. This chain links TRBV12-3 or TRBV12-4 with TRBJ2-7; perhaps TRBD1 as D (6 bases). The CDR3 is made up of 12 amino acids. V lost 5 bases and J lost 4, with 9 bases in between. In nucleotides, the CDR3 is TGTGCCAGCAGTAGTACAGGGTACGAGCAGTACTTC. Translated: CASSSTGYEQYF.

At least ten counts were recorded for this clonotype. The J gene is TRBJ2-6, the V gene TRBV14, with D uncertain. V dropped 7 bases and J dropped 0 bases, with 16 bases sitting between them. The germline V gene has CDR1 SGHDN and CDR2 FVKESK. The CDR3 loop spans 17 amino acids. The CDR3 region has the DNA TGTGCCAGCACGGCAATTGGGATAGGCTCTGGGGCCAACGTCCTGACTTTC. It is translated as CASTAIGIGSGANVLTF.

In its sample, this clonotype was seen a few times. The rearrangement links TRBV3-1 to TRBJ2-3; no clear D gene. The germline V gene has CDR1 LGHDT and CDR2 YNNKEL (reference sequence). V lost 11 bases and J lost 4, with 28 bases in between. The CDR3 has 17 amino acids. CDR3 sequence reads: CASCQESVEVLSDTQYF. DNA of the CDR3: TGTGCCTCCTGCCAAGAAAGTGTCGAAGTGCTTTCAGATACGCAGTATTTT.

In its sample, this clonotype was seen many times. The chain is built from TRBV7-3 and TRBJ2-1; D might be TRBD1 (6 bases). The ends were cut back, 4 bases at V and 2 bases at J, with 12 bases in the middle. The CDR3 sequence is 15 residues long. Germline-derived CDR1 and CDR2 are SGHTA and FQGTGA. The DNA for the CDR3 is TGTGCCAGCAGCTCCACAGGGAACCCCTACAATGAGCAGTTCTTC. Residues: CASSSTGNPYNEQFF.

V usage is TRBV7-2 and J usage is TRBJ2-1; 9 bases match TRBD2. This CDR3 region has 16 residues. V trimming: 3 bases; J trimming: 6 bases; junction bases outside the gene matches: 9. Germline CDR1 SGHTA, CDR2 FQGNSA. CDR3 amino acids: CASSFILAGIFNEQFF. In DNA form, the CDR3 reads TGTGCCAGCAGCTTCATCCTAGCGGGGATTTTCAATGAGCAGTTCTTC.

This clonotype was seen a handful of times. At one end, the junction sequence differs from germline, possibly due to a read error. The V and J genes are TRBV12-3 or TRBV12-4 and TRBJ1-3, with D uncertain. CDR3 size: 14 residues. The CDR3 nucleotides read TGTGCCAGCAGCCCCTCAGGTTCTGGAAACACCACATATTTT. It translates to CASSPSGSGNTTYF.

The sample holds many counts of this clonotype. The J gene is TRBJ2-5, the V gene TRBV12-3 or TRBV12-4; no firm D call. CDR3 length: 16 residues. The V end was cut by 0 bases, the J end by 9 bases, with 20 bases between. The CDR3 nucleotides are TGTGCCAGCAGTTTAGCGGCAGGCCAGGCGCGAAGGGCCCAGTACTTC. Residues: CASSLAAGQARRAQYF.

This clonotype was counted at least ten times. The chain recombines TRBV5-1 with TRBJ2-7, with a tentative D call TRBD2 (5 bases). Germline V CDR1 and CDR2: SGHRS, YFSETQ. The CDR3 extends over 13 amino acids. Between the trimmed V and J ends, which lost 1 base and 4 bases, there was a span of 9 bases. CDR3 DNA sequence: TGCGCCAGCAGCTTGCGTTCGGGGTACGAGCAGTACTTC. Its translation: CASSLRSGYEQYF.

The chain is built from TRBV12-3 or TRBV12-4 and TRBJ2-3; 7 nucleotides align to TRBD2. The trim removed 5 bases at V and 4 bases at J, leaving 15 bases unmatched. This CDR3 spans 17 amino acids. The CDR3 is CASSPTRTRIEPDTQYF. Here the CDR3 DNA reads TGTGCCAGCAGTCCTACCCGGACTAGAATCGAGCCAGATACGCAGTATTTT.

The chain employs TRBV29-1 and TRBJ2-7; D is ambiguous. The germline CDR1 and CDR2 sequences are SQVTM and ANQGSEA. V lost 1 base and J lost 7, with 11 bases in between. CDR3 length: 12 residues. CDR3 in DNA: TGCAGCGTTGAAGGGGTGGGTACTGAGCAGTACTTC. Its translation is CSVEGVGTEQYF.

The chain employs TRBV20-1 and TRBJ2-7; 8 bases align to TRBD1. With V trimmed by 4 bases and J by 3 bases, 8 bases remained unmatched. The CDR3 is 14 residues long. Germline V CDR1 and CDR2: DFQATT, SNEGSKA (reference sequence). CDR3: CSAMPTGALYEQYF. In DNA form, the CDR3 reads TGCAGTGCTATGCCGACAGGGGCCCTCTACGAGCAGTACTTC.

This clonotype was counted a few times. CDR3 nucleotide sequence: TGCAGTGCTAGATCCCCGGCAGGGGGTTCCTACGAGCAGTACTTC. It specifies CSARSPAGGSYEQYF. This sequence joins TRBV20-1 and TRBJ2-7; 7 bases agree with TRBD1. The CDR3 consists of 15 residues. Germline values: CDR1 DFQATT, CDR2 SNEGSKA (reference sequence). The ends lost 2 bases at V and 1 base at J; junction bases unmatched: 8.

This clonotype was picked up many times. V usage is TRBV5-1 and J usage is TRBJ2-5; tentatively, D is TRBD1 (6 bases). With 6 bases removed from V and 1 base from J, the gap between germline ends came to 13 bases. The CDR3 length is 14 residues. Germline values: CDR1 SGHRS, CDR2 YFSETQ. The CDR3 spells CASTHQQGQETQYF. In DNA form, the CDR3 reads TGCGCCAGCACTCATCAACAGGGCCAAGAGACCCAGTACTTC.

This clonotype was seen many times. The V call is TRBV12-3 or TRBV12-4, the J call TRBJ2-1, with 11 bases that match TRBD2. The CDR3 is 17 amino acids. The ends lost 7 bases at V and 0 bases at J; junction bases unmatched: 8. CDR3: CASTPTSGSVSYNEQFF. CDR3 bases: TGTGCCAGCACCCCAACTAGCGGGAGTGTCTCCTACAATGAGCAGTTCTTC.

The chain recombines TRBV15 with TRBJ2-7, with TRBD1 matching 9 bases. The CDR3 spans 15 residues. Unmatched junction bases numbered 10, after V lost 3 bases and J lost 7 bases. CDR1 is LNHNV and CDR2 is YYDKDF in the germline V gene (reference sequence). DNA of the CDR3: TGTGCCACCAGCAGTTCGGGACAGGGACGTCCTGAGCAGTACTTC. Translation gives CATSSSGQGRPEQYF.

The chain has TRBV29-1 and TRBJ2-5; a possible D gene is TRBD2 (5 bases). This CDR3 is 15 amino acids long. V gave up 0 bases and J gave up 0 bases, with 11 bases separating them. The germline V gene encodes CDR1 SQVTM and CDR2 ANQGSEA. For the CDR3, the DNA is TGCAGCGTTGAAGATCAAGTAGCGTACCAAGAGACCCAGTACTTC. Translating it yields CSVEDQVAYQETQYF.